The clone carrying this T cell receptor beta chain was seen many times. Its target is not known. The CDR3 is 15 residues long. V lost 2 bases, J lost 4 bases, and 14 bases lay in between. CDR1 and CDR2 (germline): DFQATT, SNEGSKA (reference sequence). Over 160 million TCR-beta sequences from 15-18 subjects were obtained in each sequencing run. Each CDR3 protein gets one entry after TCRdb re-called the 5' RACE reads with MiXCR. The sample lists around 30,000 distinct CDR3 sequences, around 16% occurring once. This specimen belongs to a study of neurological immune-mediated disorders. General observations from the study: HTLV-1-associated myelopathy displayed the greatest TCR clonal expansion, and multiple sclerosis exhibited the smallest, lower than that of healthy controls. The expanded clones of different subjects shared no CDR3 amino acid sequences (suggesting private repertoires in all groups).

The time point here: technical triplicate 3. What was sequenced was CD4+ T cells from blood. This TCR was sampled from a female donor with HTLV-1-associated myelopathy (HAM/TSP). The J gene is TRBJ1-4, the V gene TRBV20-1; tentative D call: TRBD1 (5 bases). The CDR3 sequence is CSARRRGVGNEKLFF. Here the CDR3 DNA reads TGCAGTGCTAGAAGGAGGGGCGTGGGTAATGAAAAACTGTTTTTT.